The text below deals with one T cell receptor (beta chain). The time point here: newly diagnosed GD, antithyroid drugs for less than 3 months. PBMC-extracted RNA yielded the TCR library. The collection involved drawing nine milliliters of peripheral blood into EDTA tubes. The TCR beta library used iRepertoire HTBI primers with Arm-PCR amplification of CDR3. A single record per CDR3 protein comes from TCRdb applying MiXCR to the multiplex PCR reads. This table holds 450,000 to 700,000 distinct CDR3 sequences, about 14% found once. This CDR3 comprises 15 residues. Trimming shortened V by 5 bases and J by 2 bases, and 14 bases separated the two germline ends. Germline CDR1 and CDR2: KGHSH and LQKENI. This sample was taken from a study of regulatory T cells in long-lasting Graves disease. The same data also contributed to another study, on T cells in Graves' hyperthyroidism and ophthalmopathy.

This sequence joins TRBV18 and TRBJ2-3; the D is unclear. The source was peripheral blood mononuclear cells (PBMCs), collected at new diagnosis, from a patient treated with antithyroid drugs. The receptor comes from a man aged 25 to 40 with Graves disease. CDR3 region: CASSASRNPTDTQYF. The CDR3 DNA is TGTGCCAGCTCAGCCTCCCGGAACCCCACAGATACGCAGTATTTT.